This is a list of T cell receptor beta chains from one sample in a study of CD8+ T cells in alopecia areata. Measured with immunoSEQ multiplex PCR; TCRdb has only the in-frame clones, and not every one. Among some 110,000 clones listed, about 54% were seen once. Source: CD8+ T cells sorted from blood, taken at week 4, from a patient treated with tofacitinib. Receptors originate from a human donor with alopecia areata. Each CDR3 is given with its conserved first and last residue. Fields, in order: clone size, J gene, V gene, D gene, CDR3 protein, CDR3 DNA. The D gene is left open where the match is weak. Clone size, where shown, is once, few, many, or a class for clones that have expanded.

few | TRBJ2-3 | TRBV30 | - | CALLSPPEADTQYF | TGTGCCTTGTTGAGCCCTCCGGAGGCAGATACGCAGTATTTT
few | TRBJ1-5 | TRBV29-1 | - | CSVGPVGKPQHF | TGCAGCGTCGGTCCTGTGGGGAAGCCCCAGCATTTT
- | TRBJ2-5 | TRBV23-1 | TRBD1 | CASSQSFPSYRGQQETQYF | TGCGCCAGCAGTCAATCATTCCCGTCGTACAGGGGCCAACAAGAGACCCAGTACTTC
- | TRBJ2-5 | TRBV7-8 | - | CASSLRRGGETQYF | TGTGCCAGCAGCTTAAGAAGGGGCGGGGAGACCCAGTACTTC
- | TRBJ2-3 | TRBV30 | - | CAWTGRAGDTQYF | TGTGCCTGGACCGGGAGAGCGGGCGATACGCAGTATTTT
- | TRBJ1-1 | TRBV5-6 | - | CASSLLSRQEDTEAFF | TGTGCCAGCAGCTTGTTGTCGCGACAGGAGGACACTGAAGCTTTCTTT
- | TRBJ2-7 | TRBV5-4 | - | CASSLAGTEAYEQYF | TGTGCCAGCAGCTTGGCGGGGACGGAGGCCTACGAGCAGTACTTC
- | TRBJ1-1 | TRBV29-1 | - | CSAQGLSEAFF | TGCAGCGCCCAGGGGCTCTCTGAAGCTTTCTTT
medium-sized | TRBJ2-1 | TRBV19 | - | CASSVGINEQFF | TGTGCCAGTAGTGTCGGGATCAATGAGCAGTTCTTC
- | TRBJ2-5 | TRBV30 | - | CAWSAMGGMETQYF | TGTGCCTGGAGTGCTATGGGGGGAATGGAGACCCAGTACTTC
- | TRBJ2-7 | TRBV18 | TRBD1 | CASSHQPGQAYEQYF | TGTGCCAGCTCACACCAACCGGGACAGGCCTACGAGCAGTACTTC
- | TRBJ2-3 | TRBV4-1 | TRBD2 | CASSQDWSGGAGTDTQYF | TGCGCCAGCAGCCAAGATTGGAGCGGGGGGGCAGGCACAGATACGCAGTATTTT
- | TRBJ1-1 | TRBV30 | - | CARGVSGRTEAFF | TGTGCCCGTGGAGTCTCGGGGAGGACTGAAGCTTTCTTT
- | TRBJ2-1 | TRBV9 | - | CASSVADYYNEQFF | TGTGCCAGCAGCGTCGCGGACTATTACAATGAGCAGTTCTTC
- | TRBJ1-2 | TRBV30 | - | CAWSPPPYGYTF | TGTGCCTGGAGTCCCCCCCCCTATGGCTACACCTTC
- | TRBJ2-3 | TRBV2 | - | CASSLRDRRPDTQYF | TGTGCCAGCAGCCTCCGCGACAGGAGACCAGATACGCAGTATTTT
- | TRBJ2-3 | TRBV30 | TRBD2 | CAWSSGNTDTQYF | TGTGCCTGGAGCAGCGGGAACACAGATACGCAGTATTTT
- | TRBJ2-1 | TRBV13 | - | CASSFGGAVNEQFF | TGTGCCAGCAGCTTTGGGGGGGCCGTCAATGAGCAGTTCTTC
- | TRBJ1-2 | TRBV6-5 | - | CASSYSADNYGYTF | TGTGCCAGCAGTTACTCGGCAGATAACTATGGCTACACCTTC
few | TRBJ2-3 | TRBV15 | TRBD2 | CATSRDSGGADTQYF | TGTGCCACCAGCAGAGATAGCGGGGGGGCAGATACGCAGTATTTT
once | TRBJ2-1 | TRBV11-2 | - | CASSLFRTTEYNEQFF | TGTGCCAGCAGCTTATTTCGGACAACCGAATACAATGAGCAGTTCTTC
- | TRBJ1-1 | TRBV27 | TRBD1 | CASTKGTGYTEAFF | TGTGCCAGCACCAAAGGGACAGGGTACACTGAAGCTTTCTTT
- | TRBJ1-5 | TRBV30 | - | CAWSRGGGNQPQHF | TGTGCCTGGTCTAGAGGGGGAGGCAATCAGCCCCAGCATTTT
- | TRBJ1-6 | TRBV4-3 | - | CASSLSGGLDNSPLHF | TGCGCCAGCAGCTTGAGCGGTGGATTGGATAATTCACCCCTCCACTTT
- | TRBJ1-1 | TRBV27 | - | CASWPTTGNTEAFF | TGTGCCAGCTGGCCGACCACAGGGAACACTGAAGCTTTCTTT
few | TRBJ2-5 | TRBV7-9 | TRBD1 | CASSLAFRGQETQYF | TGTGCCAGCAGCTTAGCGTTCAGGGGGCAAGAGACCCAGTACTTC
- | TRBJ2-4 | TRBV4-1 | - | CASSQTPAPPQDIQYF | TGCGCCAGCAGCCAAACACCGGCCCCACCCCAAGACATTCAGTACTTC
few | TRBJ2-5 | TRBV5-6 | - | CASSLRGRETQYF | TGTGCCAGCAGCTTGCGTGGGCGAGAGACCCAGTACTTC
few | TRBJ2-5 | TRBV29-1 | - | CSAWRMTETQETQYF | TGCAGCGCGTGGCGGATGACAGAGACCCAAGAGACCCAGTACTTC
- | TRBJ1-5 | TRBV7-8 | TRBD1 | CASSDPPGQGGYSNQPQHF | TGTGCCAGCAGCGACCCCCCGGGACAGGGGGGATATAGCAATCAGCCCCAGCATTTT
- | TRBJ1-2 | TRBV6-1 | - | CASSNYRVGYTF | TGTGCCAGCAGTAATTACAGGGTTGGCTACACCTTC
once | TRBJ2-7 | TRBV7-8 | TRBD2 | CASSSPGGGTYEQYF | TGTGCCAGCAGCTCCCCCGGCGGGGGAACCTACGAGCAGTACTTC
once | TRBJ1-2 | TRBV5-4 | - | CASRTSGDNYGYTF | TGTGCCAGCAGGACCTCAGGGGACAACTATGGCTACACCTTC
- | TRBJ1-6 | TRBV2 | - | CASSSPLHF | TGTGCCAGCAGTTCACCCCTCCACTTT
- | TRBJ1-1 | TRBV23-1 | TRBD1 | CASSQSSGQREAFF | TGCGCCAGCAGTCAATCATCGGGACAGAGGGAAGCTTTCTTT
- | TRBJ2-5 | TRBV2 | - | CASSGSRIQETQYF | TGTGCCAGCAGTGGCTCCAGAATTCAAGAGACCCAGTACTTC
few | TRBJ1-1 | TRBV27 | - | CASTSGAGARKAFF | TGTGCCAGCACCTCTGGTGCAGGGGCAAGGAAAGCTTTCTTT
- | TRBJ1-6 | TRBV30 | - | CAWSVPGTPLHF | TGTGCCTGGAGTGTTCCTGGGACGCCCCTCCACTTT
- | TRBJ2-6 | TRBV27 | - | CASSSGANVLTF | TGTGCCAGCAGTTCAGGGGCCAACGTCCTGACTTTC
- | TRBJ1-2 | TRBV7-2 | TRBD1 | CASSLEATGGNYGYTF | TGTGCCAGCAGCTTAGAGGCGACAGGGGGTAACTATGGCTACACCTTC